A selection of T cell receptor beta chains follows, all from one sample in a study of metastatic and nonmetastatic thyroid tumors. TCRdb re-clonotyped the PCR reads through MiXCR. Of 20,000 to 25,000 clones listed, approximately 23% are singletons. Source material: tumor tissue. The receptors originated from a female donor with papillary thyroid cancer or a benign thyroid nodule (not recorded which). Some clones in this sample may be carry-over from other donors' samples. Both conserved end residues are part of each CDR3. D genes are given only for firm matches. The size of a clone is reported for some rows only, either as once, few or many, or as a class for expanded clones.

D: TRBD2
V: TRBV27
size: .
J: TRBJ2-1
DNA: TGTGCCAGCAGTTTAGGACTAGCTTCTGAGCAGTTCTTC
CDR3: CASSLGLASEQFF

D: TRBD2
V: TRBV6-6
size: many
J: TRBJ2-1
DNA: TGTGCCAGCAGTTATATCCACGCGGGACTAGCGGACTATACCTCCTCCTACAATGAGCAGTTCTTC
CDR3: CASSYIHAGLADYTSSYNEQFF

D: .
V: TRBV2
size: few
J: TRBJ2-7
DNA: TGTGCCAGCAGTGAAGGTGGGTCTTCGGGCGGGCAGTACTTC
CDR3: CASSEGGSSGGQYF

D: .
V: TRBV6-2/TRBV6-3
size: few
J: TRBJ2-7
DNA: TGTGCCAGCAGTTACCGGCAGCGGAACTCCTACGAGCAGTACTTC
CDR3: CASSYRQRNSYEQYF

D: TRBD1
V: TRBV7-2
size: many
J: TRBJ2-1
DNA: TGTGCCAGCGACAGGGCGGCCTACAATGAGCAGTTCTTC
CDR3: CASDRAAYNEQFF

D: .
V: TRBV5-1
size: few
J: TRBJ2-3
DNA: TGCGCCAGCAGCTTGGATGGGCTTTTCACAGATACGCAGTATTTT
CDR3: CASSLDGLFTDTQYF

D: TRBD2
V: TRBV20-1
size: many
J: TRBJ2-1
DNA: TGCAGTGCTAGATACCTAGCGGGAGGCCACAATGAGCAGTTCTTC
CDR3: CSARYLAGGHNEQFF

D: .
V: TRBV19
size: few
J: TRBJ2-1
DNA: TGTGCCAGTAGTATGGTAGGGGGGGGCGAGCAGTTCTTC
CDR3: CASSMVGGGEQFF

D: .
V: TRBV19
size: .
J: TRBJ1-1
DNA: TGTGCCAGTAGTATAGTTCGGGTGAGCGCTGAAGCTTTCTTT
CDR3: CASSIVRVSAEAFF

D: TRBD1
V: TRBV20-1
size: few
J: TRBJ1-2
DNA: TGCAGTGCTAGAACCCACTTCCTAGGACAGGCCTATGGCTACACCTTC
CDR3: CSARTHFLGQAYGYTF

D: .
V: TRBV5-1
size: .
J: TRBJ1-1
DNA: TGCGCCAGCAGCGATCAGGGTGGAGGGGCTGAAGCTTTCTTT
CDR3: CASSDQGGGAEAFF

D: TRBD1
V: TRBV4-3
size: .
J: TRBJ1-4
DNA: TGCGCCAGCAGCCAAGATGGTCGCTGGGACAGAAATGAAAAACTGTTTTTT
CDR3: CASSQDGRWDRNEKLFF

D: TRBD1
V: TRBV6-1
size: many
J: TRBJ2-7
DNA: TGTGCCAGCAGTGAAGAAATACAGGGGGCATACGAGCAGTACTTC
CDR3: CASSEEIQGAYEQYF

D: TRBD2
V: TRBV15
size: few
J: TRBJ2-7
DNA: TGTGCCACCAGCAGAGAGAAAGCGGGAGGCCGCTACGAGCAGTACTTC
CDR3: CATSREKAGGRYEQYF

D: .
V: TRBV6-1
size: .
J: TRBJ1-2
DNA: TGTGCCAGCAGTACACCCACCGGGATCTATGGCTACACCTTC
CDR3: CASSTPTGIYGYTF

D: .
V: TRBV2
size: few
J: TRBJ2-7
DNA: TGTGCCAGCAGTGAAATCGGACAGTCCTACGAGCAGTACTTC
CDR3: CASSEIGQSYEQYF

D: TRBD1
V: TRBV4-2
size: many
J: TRBJ2-3
DNA: TGTGCCAGCAGCCCTGGGACAGTACCTAACACAGATACGCAGTATTTT
CDR3: CASSPGTVPNTDTQYF

D: .
V: TRBV6-5
size: .
J: TRBJ2-6
DNA: TGTGCCAGCATCCAAGGGCAGGGCCGATCCTCTGGGGAAAACGTCCTGACTTTC
CDR3: CASIQGQGRSSGENVLTF

D: .
V: TRBV12-3/TRBV12-4
size: .
J: TRBJ2-6
DNA: TGTGCCAGCAGCCTACTCTCTGGGGCCAACGTCCTGACTTTC
CDR3: CASSLLSGANVLTF

D: TRBD1
V: TRBV20-1
size: many
J: TRBJ2-1
DNA: TGCAGTGCTAGAGATCCGGGACAGGGGGCTGGTGAGCAGTTCTTC
CDR3: CSARDPGQGAGEQFF

D: .
V: TRBV13
size: many
J: TRBJ1-2
DNA: TGTGCCGGCAGCTTAGGCCGGGGGGGGGAAGGTGGCTATGGCTACACCTTC
CDR3: CAGSLGRGGEGGYGYTF

D: .
V: TRBV11-2
size: many
J: TRBJ2-2
DNA: TGTGCCAGCAGCTTAGATAGGGCCGTGAACACCGGGGAGCTGTTTTTT
CDR3: CASSLDRAVNTGELFF

D: .
V: TRBV30
size: .
J: TRBJ2-3
DNA: TGTGCCTGGAAAGGAGCCCCCGGAGGTGATACGCAGTATTTT
CDR3: CAWKGAPGGDTQYF

D: TRBD2
V: TRBV6-1
size: .
J: TRBJ2-7
DNA: TGTGCCAGCAGTATTTCTAGCGGGAGCTCCTACGAGCAGTACTTC
CDR3: CASSISSGSSYEQYF

D: .
V: TRBV2
size: .
J: TRBJ2-3
DNA: TGTGCCAGCAGCCCTGGGACCCATAGCACAGATACGCAGTATTTT
CDR3: CASSPGTHSTDTQYF

D: .
V: TRBV27
size: many
J: TRBJ2-3
DNA: TGTGCCAGCAGTTTATCTCAGGGAGGCAAGCAGTATTTT
CDR3: CASSLSQGGKQYF

D: .
V: TRBV6-1
size: few
J: TRBJ1-1
DNA: TGTACCAGCCCCTTAGACTTTGGAGGCACTGAAGCTTTCTTT
CDR3: CTSPLDFGGTEAFF

D: .
V: TRBV6-1
size: .
J: TRBJ2-1
DNA: TGTGCCAGCAGTGTAGCGCGATTAACCCAGCAGTTCTTC
CDR3: CASSVARLTQQFF

D: TRBD2
V: TRBV9
size: .
J: TRBJ2-1
DNA: TGTGCCAGCAGCGATTCACTGGCGGGAGTCTACAATGAGCAGTTCTTC
CDR3: CASSDSLAGVYNEQFF

D: TRBD1
V: TRBV6-4
size: few
J: TRBJ1-1
DNA: TGTGCCAGCAGCCAATCACCGGGACAGGCTGAAGCTTTCTTT
CDR3: CASSQSPGQAEAFF

D: .
V: TRBV5-5
size: many
J: TRBJ2-6
DNA: TGTGCCAACAGCTTGGGTGTCTCTGGGGCCAACGTCCTGACTTTC
CDR3: CANSLGVSGANVLTF

D: TRBD1
V: TRBV19
size: medium-sized
J: TRBJ2-7
DNA: TGTGCCAGTGGCCTCGGACAGGGTGCGTACGAGCAGTACTTC
CDR3: CASGLGQGAYEQYF

D: .
V: TRBV6-6
size: medium-sized
J: TRBJ1-2
DNA: TGTGCCAGCAGTTACGGGGTGGGAGAAGGGGGGAACTATGGCTACACCTTC
CDR3: CASSYGVGEGGNYGYTF

D: .
V: TRBV19
size: .
J: TRBJ2-3
DNA: TGTTCCGGTAGCATACTTCCGGGAACAGATACGCAGTATTTT
CDR3: CSGSILPGTDTQYF

D: .
V: TRBV28
size: many
J: TRBJ2-5
DNA: TGTGCCAGCAGTTTAATTGGGGAGACCCAGTACTTC
CDR3: CASSLIGETQYF

D: .
V: TRBV11-2
size: .
J: TRBJ2-2
DNA: TGTGCCAGCAGCCCCCCCAGGATCCCAAAGATGGTGTTTTTT
CDR3: CASSPPRIPKMVFF

D: .
V: TRBV4-1
size: .
J: TRBJ2-7
DNA: TGCGCCAGCAGCCAAGACGCCTCGTCCTACGAGCAGTACTTC
CDR3: CASSQDASSYEQYF

D: TRBD2
V: TRBV5-1
size: .
J: TRBJ2-2
DNA: TGCGCCAGCAGCGCCTTGGGACTAGCGGGAGGAACCGGGGAGCTGTTTTTT
CDR3: CASSALGLAGGTGELFF

D: .
V: TRBV6-2/TRBV6-3
size: medium-sized
J: TRBJ2-5
DNA: TGTGCCAGCACTACCACCGGGACCGCACGCCAAGAGACCCAGTACTTC
CDR3: CASTTTGTARQETQYF

D: .
V: TRBV6-6
size: many
J: TRBJ2-7
DNA: TGTGCCAGCAGTTACGACGGGGAGACTTTCTACGAGCAGTACTTC
CDR3: CASSYDGETFYEQYF

D: .
V: TRBV5-5
size: many
J: TRBJ1-1
DNA: TGTGCCAGCAGCTTACTAGGGGGACTCGATGAAGCTTTCTTT
CDR3: CASSLLGGLDEAFF

D: .
V: TRBV7-9
size: medium-sized
J: TRBJ2-1
DNA: TGTGCCAGCGTTGGAGGGGGGGAGGGGAATGAGCAGTTCTTC
CDR3: CASVGGGEGNEQFF

D: .
V: TRBV10-3
size: .
J: TRBJ2-7
DNA: TGTGCCATCAGTGAGATTTCGGGGGACGAGCAGTACTTC
CDR3: CAISEISGDEQYF

D: TRBD2
V: TRBV3-1
size: .
J: TRBJ2-7
DNA: TGTGCCAGCAGCCGACCGGGACTAGCGGGCTACGAGCAGTACTTC
CDR3: CASSRPGLAGYEQYF

D: .
V: TRBV20-1
size: .
J: TRBJ1-3
DNA: TGCAGTGCTAATCTCGCCGGCTCTGGAAACACCATATATTTT
CDR3: CSANLAGSGNTIYF

D: .
V: TRBV11-3
size: many
J: TRBJ1-1
DNA: TGTGCCAGCAGCCAGGGGAGGGGGAACACTGAAGCTTTCTTT
CDR3: CASSQGRGNTEAFF

D: TRBD1
V: TRBV20-1
size: many
J: TRBJ2-7
DNA: TGCAGTGTGGGACAGGGGACAAACGAGCAGTACTTC
CDR3: CSVGQGTNEQYF